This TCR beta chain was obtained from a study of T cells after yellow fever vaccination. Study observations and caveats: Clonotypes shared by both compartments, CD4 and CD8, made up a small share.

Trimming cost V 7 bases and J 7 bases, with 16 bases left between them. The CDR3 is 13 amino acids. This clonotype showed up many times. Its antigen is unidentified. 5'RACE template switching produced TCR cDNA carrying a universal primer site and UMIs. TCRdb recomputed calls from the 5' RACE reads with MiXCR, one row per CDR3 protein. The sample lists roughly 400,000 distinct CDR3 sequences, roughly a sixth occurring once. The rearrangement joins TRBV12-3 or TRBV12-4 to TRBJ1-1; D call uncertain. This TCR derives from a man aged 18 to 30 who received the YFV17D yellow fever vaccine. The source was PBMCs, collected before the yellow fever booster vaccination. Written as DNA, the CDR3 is TGTGCCAGCACCGAGATCGTCGGGAGTGAAGCTTTCTTT. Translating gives CASTEIVGSEAFF.